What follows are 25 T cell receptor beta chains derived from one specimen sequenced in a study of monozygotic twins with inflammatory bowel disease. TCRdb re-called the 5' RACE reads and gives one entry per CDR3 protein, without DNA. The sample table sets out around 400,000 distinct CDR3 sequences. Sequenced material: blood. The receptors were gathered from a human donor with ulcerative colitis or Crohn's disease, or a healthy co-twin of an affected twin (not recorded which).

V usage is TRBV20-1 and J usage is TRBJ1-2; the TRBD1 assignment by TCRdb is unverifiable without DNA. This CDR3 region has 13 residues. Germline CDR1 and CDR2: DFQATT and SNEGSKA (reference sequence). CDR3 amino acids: CSAVDNPGDGYTF.

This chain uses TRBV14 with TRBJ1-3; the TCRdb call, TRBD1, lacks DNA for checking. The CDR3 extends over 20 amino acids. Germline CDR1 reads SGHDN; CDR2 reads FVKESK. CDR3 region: CASSQMDRGHYLSSGNTIYF.

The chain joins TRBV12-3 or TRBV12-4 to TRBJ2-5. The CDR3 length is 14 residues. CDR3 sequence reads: CASSLRRSIETQYF.

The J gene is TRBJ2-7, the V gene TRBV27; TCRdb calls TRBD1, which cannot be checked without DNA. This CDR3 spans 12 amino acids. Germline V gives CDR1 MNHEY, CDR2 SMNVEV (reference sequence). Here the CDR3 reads CASSPPGGEQYF.

The CDR3 loop is CASSKARANTEAFF. The genes are TRBV5-1 and TRBJ1-1. Germline V gene lookup returns CDR1 SGHRS and CDR2 YFSETQ. This CDR3 spans 14 amino acids.

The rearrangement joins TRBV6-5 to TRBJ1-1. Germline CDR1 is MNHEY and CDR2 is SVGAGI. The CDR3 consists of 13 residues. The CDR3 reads CASSYGLGTEAFF.

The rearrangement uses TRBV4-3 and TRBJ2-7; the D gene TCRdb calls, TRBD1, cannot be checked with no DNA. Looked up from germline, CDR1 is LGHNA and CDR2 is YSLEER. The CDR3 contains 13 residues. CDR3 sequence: CASSQVVGDRPYF.

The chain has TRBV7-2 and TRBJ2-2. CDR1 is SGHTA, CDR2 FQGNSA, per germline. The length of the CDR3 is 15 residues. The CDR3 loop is CASSLRQANTGELFF.

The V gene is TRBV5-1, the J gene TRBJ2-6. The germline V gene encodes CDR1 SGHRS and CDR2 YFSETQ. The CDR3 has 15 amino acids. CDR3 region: CASTQENSGANVLTF.

The CDR3 sequence: CASSADTDTGELFF. This chain uses TRBV21-1 with TRBJ2-2. TRBV21-1 is recorded as a pseudogene. The CDR3 is 14 residues long.

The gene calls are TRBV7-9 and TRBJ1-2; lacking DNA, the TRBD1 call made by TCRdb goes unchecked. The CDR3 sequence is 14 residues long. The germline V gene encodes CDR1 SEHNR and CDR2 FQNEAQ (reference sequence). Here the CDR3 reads CASTNPLFREGYTF.

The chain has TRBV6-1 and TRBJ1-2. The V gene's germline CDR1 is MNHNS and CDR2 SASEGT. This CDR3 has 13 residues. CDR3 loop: CASSDFAGYGYTF.

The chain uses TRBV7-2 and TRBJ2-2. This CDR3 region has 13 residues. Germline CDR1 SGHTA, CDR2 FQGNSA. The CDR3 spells CASSLTYTGELFF.

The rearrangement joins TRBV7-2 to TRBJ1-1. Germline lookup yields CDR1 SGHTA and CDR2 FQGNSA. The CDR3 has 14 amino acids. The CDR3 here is CASSPQSSNTEAFF.

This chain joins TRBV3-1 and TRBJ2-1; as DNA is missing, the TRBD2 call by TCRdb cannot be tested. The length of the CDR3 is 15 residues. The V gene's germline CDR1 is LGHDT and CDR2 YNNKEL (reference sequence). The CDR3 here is CASSQSGGTYNEQFF.

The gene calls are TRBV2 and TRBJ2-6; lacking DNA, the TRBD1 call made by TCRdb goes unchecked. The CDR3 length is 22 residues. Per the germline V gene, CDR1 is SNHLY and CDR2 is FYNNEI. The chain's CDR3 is CASGQTRPGQGALISGANVLTF.

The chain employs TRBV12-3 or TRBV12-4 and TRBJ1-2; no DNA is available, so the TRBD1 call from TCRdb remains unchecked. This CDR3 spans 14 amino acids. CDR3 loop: CASDNPGGAYGYTF.

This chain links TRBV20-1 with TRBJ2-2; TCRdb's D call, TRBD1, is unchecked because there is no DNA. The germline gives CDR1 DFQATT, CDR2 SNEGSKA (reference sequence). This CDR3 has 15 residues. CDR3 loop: CSARDSPRGGGELFF.

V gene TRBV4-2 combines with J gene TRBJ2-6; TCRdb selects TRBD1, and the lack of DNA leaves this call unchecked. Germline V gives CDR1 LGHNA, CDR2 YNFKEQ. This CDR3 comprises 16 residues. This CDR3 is CASSQVTASGANVLTF.

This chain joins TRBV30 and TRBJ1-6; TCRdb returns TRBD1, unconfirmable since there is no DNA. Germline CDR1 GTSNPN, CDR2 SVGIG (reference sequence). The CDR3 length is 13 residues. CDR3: CAWRSDSPGPLHF.

The CDR3 sequence: CASSSPTQDSSYEQYF. The gene calls are TRBV27 and TRBJ2-7; the TRBD1 assignment by TCRdb is unverifiable without DNA. CDR3 length: 16 amino acids. Germline V gene data show CDR1 as MNHEY and CDR2 as SMNVEV (reference sequence).

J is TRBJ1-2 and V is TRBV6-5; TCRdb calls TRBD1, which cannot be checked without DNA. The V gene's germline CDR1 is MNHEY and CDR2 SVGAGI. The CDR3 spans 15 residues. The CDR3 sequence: CASSYSGGQNYGYTF.

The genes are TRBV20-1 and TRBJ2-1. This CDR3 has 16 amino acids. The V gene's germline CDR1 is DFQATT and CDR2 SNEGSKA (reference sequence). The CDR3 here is CSARAGRKTAYNEQFF.

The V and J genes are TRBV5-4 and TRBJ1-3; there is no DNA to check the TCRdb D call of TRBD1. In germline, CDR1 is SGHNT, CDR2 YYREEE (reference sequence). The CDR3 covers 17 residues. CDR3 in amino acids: CASSLEKTGSSGNTIYF.

CDR3 protein: CASSDYRGSAETQYF. The chain has TRBV5-4 and TRBJ2-5; TCRdb proposes TRBD1, but this gene call is untestable without DNA. CDR3 size: 15 residues. CDR1 is SGHNT, CDR2 YYREEE, per germline (reference sequence).